Shown below are 23 T cell receptor beta chains from a single sample sequenced in a study of CD8+ T cells in alopecia areata. Following RNA extraction, reverse transcription yielded cDNA that acted as the sequencing template. TCRdb's copy holds only in-frame clones and misses some; the assay was immunoSEQ multiplex PCR. The sample records about 210,000 clones, about 64% being singletons. As for treatment: oral pan-JAK inhibitor, 5-10 mg twice daily. Sequencing was performed on CD4+ T cells sorted from blood, taken at week 4, from a patient treated with tofacitinib. These receptor sequences come from a human donor with alopecia areata.

This clone showed up just a few times. The gene calls are TRBV14 and TRBJ2-1, with 13 bases that match TRBD2. The length of the CDR3 is 15 residues. The junction had 5 bases not matched to a gene; V was cut back by 4 bases and J by 8 bases. Germline V gene lookup returns CDR1 SGHDN and CDR2 FVKESK. Here the CDR3 reads CASSPGLAGFYEQFF. As DNA, the CDR3 is TGTGCCAGCAGCCCGGGACTAGCGGGGTTCTATGAGCAGTTCTTC.

CDR3 in amino acids: CAWSGGRPGELFF. CDR3 nucleotides: TGTGCCTGGAGTGGGGGCAGACCCGGGGAGCTGTTTTTT. The chain joins TRBV30 to TRBJ2-2; a possible D gene is TRBD1 (5 bases). V dropped 1 base and J dropped 6 bases, with 9 bases sitting between them. CDR1 GTSNPN and CDR2 SVGIG come from the germline V gene (reference sequence). The CDR3 covers 13 residues.

The V call is TRBV5-1, the J call TRBJ2-1; no definite D call. Germline V gives CDR1 SGHRS, CDR2 YFSETQ. The CDR3 totals 14 residues. Deletions cut 0 bases from V and 1 base from J, with 5 bases between. DNA for the CDR3: TGCGCCAGCAGCTTGGAGGAATCCTACAATGAGCAGTTCTTC. Its translation: CASSLEESYNEQFF.

The rearrangement uses TRBV2 and TRBJ1-2; maybe TRBD1 (5 bases). The CDR3 consists of 13 residues. Between the trimmed V and J ends, which lost 4 bases and 2 bases, there was a span of 8 bases. The V gene's germline CDR1 is SNHLY and CDR2 FYNNEI. CDR3: CASSGTLNYGYTF. CDR3 DNA sequence: TGTGCCAGCAGTGGGACACTAAACTATGGCTACACCTTC.

The chain joins TRBV5-4 to TRBJ1-2; 8 bases line up with TRBD1. Germline-derived CDR1 and CDR2 are SGHNT and YYREEE (reference sequence). This CDR3 has 15 amino acids. The junction had 9 bases not matched to a gene; V was cut back by 4 bases and J by 4 bases. The DNA of the CDR3 is TGTGCCAGCAGCGCGGTACAGGGGGGGGTCTATGGCTACACCTTC. This gives the protein CASSAVQGGVYGYTF.

The chain recombines TRBV10-3 with TRBJ2-3, with a tentative D call TRBD1 (5 bases). With 6 bases removed from V and 0 bases from J, the gap between germline ends came to 13 bases. The CDR3 runs to 15 residues. Germline CDR1 is ENHRY and CDR2 is SYGVKD. In nucleotides, the CDR3 is TGTGCCATCAGCCATGAAGGGGCCAGCACAGATACGCAGTATTTT. Translated, it gives CAISHEGASTDTQYF.

The chain joins TRBV5-4 to TRBJ2-3, with 11 bases lining up with TRBD1. The CDR3 runs 13 residues. V lost 7 bases and J lost 3; bases outside the gene matches: 1. The germline V gene has CDR1 SGHNT and CDR2 YYREEE (reference sequence). The CDR3 loop is CASGQGATDTQYF. CDR3 in DNA: TGTGCCAGCGGACAGGGGGCGACAGATACGCAGTATTTT.

This clone occurred once. V usage is TRBV11-2 and J usage is TRBJ1-6; perhaps TRBD1 as D (6 bases). V dropped 5 bases and J dropped 4 bases, with 9 bases sitting between them. CDR1 and CDR2 from the germline V gene are SGHAT and FQNNGV. The CDR3 has 14 residues. The CDR3 nucleotides are TGTGCCAGCAGCCCTAGGGGGTATAATTCACCCCTCCACTTT. Residues: CASSPRGYNSPLHF. Combining the CDR3 with reference TRBV11-2 and TRBJ1-6 gives the whole variable domain EAGVAQSPRYKIIEKRQSVAFWCNPISGHATLYWYQQILGQGPKLLIQFQNNGVVDDSQLPKDRFSAERLKGVDSTLKIQPAKLEDSAVYLCASSPRGYNSPLHFGNGTRLTVT.

The chain employs TRBV14 and TRBJ1-3, with D unclear. This CDR3 contains 13 residues. V gave up 5 bases and J gave up 0 bases, with 5 bases separating them. CDR1 is SGHDN, CDR2 FVKESK, per germline. The CDR3 DNA reads as TGTGCCAGCAGCGAAGTCTCTGGAAACACCATATATTTT. Amino acids: CASSEVSGNTIYF.

This chain joins TRBV30 and TRBJ1-6, with D possibly being TRBD1 (6 bases). This CDR3 region has 14 residues. Trimming removed 3 bases from V and 9 bases from J, with 15 bases in between. From germline, CDR1 is GTSNPN and CDR2 SVGIG (reference sequence). CDR3 region: CAWSPGGAISPLHF. The DNA for the CDR3 is TGTGCCTGGAGCCCGGGGGGGGCGATTTCACCCCTCCACTTT. Drawing the rest from reference TRBV30 and TRBJ1-6, the complete variable domain is SQTIHQWPATLVQPVGSPLSLECTVEGTSNPNLYWYRQAAGRGLQLLFYSVGIGQISSEVPQNLSASRPQDRQFILSSKKLLLSDSGFYLCAWSPGGAISPLHFGNGTRLTVT.

The V call is TRBV29-1, the J call TRBJ1-2; D gene unclear. The CDR3 length is 12 residues. Trimming pared 1 base from V and 4 bases from J, leaving 7 bases between. From germline, CDR1 is SQVTM and CDR2 ANQGSEA. The chain's CDR3 is CSVEGDSYGYTF. The CDR3 DNA follows: TGCAGCGTTGAAGGCGATTCCTATGGCTACACCTTC.

V is TRBV5-1 and J is TRBJ2-7; D is possibly TRBD2 (5 bases). Germline lookup yields CDR1 SGHRS and CDR2 YFSETQ. Deletions cut 4 bases from V and 3 bases from J, with 8 bases between. CDR3 length: 12 residues. The CDR3 loop is CASSPGIYEQYF. Here the CDR3 DNA reads TGCGCCAGCAGCCCGGGAATCTACGAGCAGTACTTC. Full variable domain (rest looked up from reference TRBV5-1 and TRBJ2-7): KAGVTQTPRYLIKTRGQQVTLSCSPISGHRSVSWYQQTPGQGLQFLFEYFSETQRNKGNFPGRFSGRQFSNSRSEMNVSTLELGDSALYLCASSPGIYEQYFGPGTRLTVT.

J is TRBJ1-1 and V is TRBV7-8; D is undetermined. This CDR3 region has 13 residues. Trimming removed 0 bases at V and 9 bases at J, with 11 bases between. The germline V gene has CDR1 SGHVS and CDR2 FQNEAQ. The CDR3 here is CASSLARVTQAFF. As DNA, the CDR3 is TGTGCCAGCAGCTTAGCCAGAGTGACTCAAGCTTTCTTT.

CDR3 DNA: TGTGCCTGCCACTCAGGGGGCCAAGGGGGGTCACCCCTCCACTTT. It is translated as CACHSGGQGGSPLHF. This sequence joins TRBV30 and TRBJ1-6; TRBD1 aligns across 8 bases. This CDR3 contains 15 residues. V dropped 6 bases and J dropped 10; count of bases not matched to a gene: 14. Germline lookup yields CDR1 GTSNPN and CDR2 SVGIG (reference sequence).

The J gene is TRBJ2-5, the V gene TRBV6-1, with TRBD1 matching 7 bases. Germline V CDR1 and CDR2: MNHNS, SASEGT. CDR3 length: 13 residues. V shed 5 bases and J 4 bases; nucleotides not matched to a gene: 4. The CDR3 loop is CASSPPGGETQYF. CDR3 bases: TGTGCCAGCAGTCCTCCAGGGGGAGAGACCCAGTACTTC.

V usage is TRBV27 and J usage is TRBJ2-7; 12 bases agree with TRBD2. From germline, CDR1 is MNHEY and CDR2 SMNVEV (reference sequence). CDR3 length: 18 residues. V was pared by 4 bases and J by 3 bases, with 13 bases of the junction left unmatched. CDR3 residues: CASSSRLAGVKEGYEQYF. CDR3 nucleotide sequence: TGTGCCAGCAGTTCCCGACTAGCGGGGGTAAAGGAGGGCTACGAGCAGTACTTC.

CDR3 sequence: CASASRERGTEAFF. As DNA, the CDR3 is TGTGCTAGTGCCAGCAGGGAGAGGGGCACTGAAGCTTTCTTT. This chain links TRBV12-5 with TRBJ1-1, with a tentative D call TRBD1 (5 bases). Germline CDR1 is LGHNT and CDR2 is FRNRAP. Deletions cut 7 bases from V and 4 bases from J, with 16 bases between. This CDR3 is 14 amino acids long.

This chain connects TRBV25-1 to TRBJ1-1; a possible D gene is TRBD1 (6 bases). The CDR3 has 13 residues. The V end was cut by 4 bases, the J end by 7 bases, with 13 bases between. CDR1 and CDR2 (germline): MGHDK, SYGVNS. CDR3 nucleotides: TGTGCCAGCAGTGGAACAGGGCGGGGTGAAGCTTTCTTT. Translated, it gives CASSGTGRGEAFF.

This sequence joins TRBV6-6 and TRBJ1-5; D not certain. The germline V and J ends were trimmed by 2 bases and 7 bases, with 6 bases remaining between them. The CDR3 has 12 amino acids. The V gene's germline CDR1 is MNHNY and CDR2 SVGAGI (reference sequence). This CDR3 is CASSYGGQPQHF. The CDR3 DNA follows: TGTGCCAGCAGTTACGGAGGGCAGCCCCAGCATTTT.

V and J are TRBV5-1 and TRBJ2-2, with TRBD1 matching 9 bases. The V gene end was trimmed by 2 bases and the J gene end by 1 base; junction bases not matched to a gene: 3. The V gene's germline CDR1 is SGHRS and CDR2 YFSETQ. The CDR3 loop spans 16 amino acids. CDR3: CASSLQGAGNTGELFF. CDR3 nucleotides: TGCGCCAGCAGCTTACAGGGGGCGGGGAACACCGGGGAGCTGTTTTTT.

This chain links TRBV30 with TRBJ1-5; TRBD1 aligns across 8 bases. CDR3 length: 15 amino acids. J gave up 3 bases and V 4 bases, and 8 bases lay outside the gene matches. Germline CDR1 is GTSNPN and CDR2 is SVGIG (reference sequence). In nucleotides, the CDR3 is TGTGCCTGGAAAGGGCAGGGGGCCTCCAATCAGCCCCAGCATTTT. Amino acids: CAWKGQGASNQPQHF.

The chain combines TRBV5-6 with TRBJ2-5; TRBD2 matches 8 bases. The CDR3 is 19 amino acids. Germline loops: CDR1 SGHDT, CDR2 YYEEEE. Trimming cost V 1 base and J 2 bases; bases outside gene matches: 16. DNA of the CDR3: TGTGCCAGCAGCTTGACTGACACCCTCCCGGGACTAGAACAAGAGACCCAGTACTTC. Encoded protein: CASSLTDTLPGLEQETQYF.

The chain is built from TRBV5-1 and TRBJ2-7; the match to TRBD2 covers 7 bases. CDR1 SGHRS and CDR2 YFSETQ come from the germline V gene. The CDR3 length is 15 residues. The V and J ends lost 5 bases and 4 bases, in that order; junction bases with no gene match: 12. CDR3 in amino acids: CASSDGGSRLYEQYF. CDR3 nucleotide sequence: TGCGCCAGCAGTGACGGGGGGTCCCGTCTGTACGAGCAGTACTTC.